The entry below gives a single T cell receptor beta chain sequence along with its context. This clonotype appeared a single time. The specificity of this receptor is unknown. Per-base qualities were not stored, and no clone one base away is much larger. One read provides weak support. This record comes from a study of T cell repertoires in cytomegalovirus infection (dated by TCRdb to the late 2010s). For the study in its entirety: Peptide stimulations targeted recently identified HLA-C-restricted CMV epitopes, whose presentation resists viral immunomodulation, together with well-studied HLA-B-restricted epitopes. The HLA type of each donor mattered for the analysis, because public TCR beta signatures pointed to carriage of CMV infection along with the matching HLA type.

The CDR3 sequence holds 15 residues, the cysteine and phenylalanine included. Of the read, only the CDR3 DNA is kept; its 45 bases are in frame from base 1. The junction shows trimming of 4 bases on V and 0 bases on J, plus 13 bases between the germline ends. Reading the germline V gene (reference sequence) gives CDR1 DFQATT and CDR2 SNEGSKA. TCRdb names Illumina HiSeq 1500 as the instrument used. Using fastp at Q25 and MiXCR, TCRdb reprocessed the public reads and kept productive beta chains. Rows with a matching CDR3 protein are joined into one entry that keeps the most common DNA and genes. This sample has about 830,000 distinct CDR3 sequences in its table, and about 33% of those were observed once. The top ten clones comprise around an eighth of the sample. Findings and caveats that apply to the study as a whole: Cumulative frequency of public TCR beta family members discriminated carriers of CMV infection plus the relevant HLA type in this cohort and an independent 352-donor cohort. The ex vivo response was dominated by HLA-C-restricted CMV-specific TCR beta clonotypes, and the single most frequent clonotype in two of eight donors was supplied by these HLA-C-restricted clonotypes.

According to the study, the label for this sample's treatment or condition signals: in vitro stimulation with specific CMV peptide epitopes to enrich CMV-specific T cells. The TCR sequence derives from a human donor in good health (CMV status not recorded). Some clones in this sample may be carry-over from other donors' samples. Sequenced here: cultured CD8+ T cells from PBMCs, sampled from culture after CMV antigen stimulation. The chain is assembled from TRBV20-1 and TRBJ2-1; the D segment might be TRBD1 or TRBD2, since each matches 5 bases. The bases read TGCAGTGCTAAGGGGAGCAGGAGCTCCTACAATGAGCAGTTCTTC. Translated, it reads CSAKGSRSSYNEQFF.